This passage covers 32 T cell receptor beta chains from one sample sequenced in a study of blood T cell repertoires in COVID-19. Clones were sequenced by immunoSEQ multiplex PCR, and TCRdb holds only the in-frame ones, with some missing. The data contain 100,000 to 150,000 clones, around 82% of them singletons. The specimen sequenced was peripheral blood. Every receptor here comes from a woman aged 30 to 39 who had recovered from COVID-19.

This clone has ten or more counts. This chain connects TRBV19 to TRBJ1-2, with D perhaps TRBD1 (5 bases). The ends were cut back, 10 bases at V and 0 bases at J, with 12 bases in the middle. This CDR3 is built from 13 residues. Germline V gene lookup returns CDR1 LNHDA and CDR2 SQIVND (reference sequence). The CDR3 reads CATTGPPNYGYTF. CDR3 in DNA: TGTGCCACTACAGGACCACCTAACTATGGCTACACCTTC. Supplemented by reference TRBV19 and TRBJ1-2, the full variable domain reads DGGITQSPKYLFRKEGQNVTLSCEQNLNHDAMYWYRQDPGQGLRLIYYSQIVNDFQKGDIAEGYSVSREKKESFPLTVTSAQKNPTAFYLCATTGPPNYGYTFGSGTRLTVV.

The CDR3 here is CASTLSSTTDVAKNIQYF. For the CDR3, the DNA is TGTGCCAGCACCCTTAGCAGTACAACCGACGTAGCCAAAAACATTCAGTACTTC. The rearrangement links TRBV2 to TRBJ2-4, with D unclear. CDR1 is SNHLY and CDR2 is FYNNEI in the germline V gene. The ends were cut back, 7 bases at V and 0 bases at J, with 22 bases in the middle. CDR3 length: 18 residues. The entire variable domain, with the rest obtained from reference TRBV2 and TRBJ2-4, is as follows: EPEVTQTPSHQVTQMGQEVILRCVPISNHLYFYWYRQILGQKVEFLVSFYNNEISEKSEIFDDQFSVERPDGSNFTLKIRSTKLEDSAMYFCASTLSSTTDVAKNIQYFGAGTRLSVL.

V and J are TRBV4-1 and TRBJ2-3; D is uncertain. There are 15 residues in the CDR3. Germline CDR1 MGHRA, CDR2 YSYEKL. V was pared by 0 bases and J by 4 bases, with 11 bases between. The CDR3 region is CASSQEPSRSDTQYF. In DNA, the CDR3 is TGCGCCAGCAGCCAAGAACCCTCCAGGTCAGATACGCAGTATTTT.

This rearrangement joins TRBV28 to TRBJ1-5; 7 bases agree with TRBD1. From germline, CDR1 is MDHEN and CDR2 SYDVKM. V was clipped by 1 base and J by 4 bases; unmatched bases: 1. The CDR3 consists of 14 residues. CDR3 in amino acids: CASSLSGGNQPQHF. In DNA, the CDR3 is TGTGCCAGCAGTTTATCAGGGGGAAATCAGCCCCAGCATTTT.

The V call is TRBV9, the J call TRBJ2-7, with 8 bases identical to TRBD1. CDR3 length: 17 amino acids. V lost 2 bases, J lost 1 base, and 11 bases stayed unmatched. Germline assignment: CDR1 SGDLS and CDR2 YYNGEE. The CDR3 nucleotides read TGTGCCAGCAGCGTGGGAAGTTTTCGGGACAGGTCCTACGAGCAGTACTTC. Translation gives CASSVGSFRDRSYEQYF.

The rearrangement links TRBV6-8 to TRBJ2-7, with 14 bases identical to TRBD2. Germline CDR1 is MNHGY and CDR2 is SAAAGT. The CDR3 length is 20 residues. Germline trimming cut 5 bases from V and 0 bases from J; bases unmatched to any gene: 15. CDR3 loop: CASSTKPGLAGVPSSYEQYF. The DNA for the CDR3 is TGTGCCAGCAGTACCAAGCCGGGACTAGCGGGGGTGCCTAGCTCCTACGAGCAGTACTTC.

V and J are TRBV7-2 and TRBJ2-2; 10 bases agree with TRBD1. Trimming took 5 bases from V and 6 from J; bases not matched to a gene: 6. Germline-derived CDR1 and CDR2 are SGHTA and FQGNSA. The CDR3 loop spans 15 amino acids. This CDR3 reads CASSPRTGGSGELFF. As DNA, the CDR3 is TGTGCCAGCAGCCCCCGGACAGGGGGGTCCGGGGAGCTGTTTTTT.

The table lists this clone with a few counts. Here the CDR3 reads CASSYSDRVIGNTIYF. The DNA for the CDR3 is TGTGCCAGCAGTTACTCGGACAGGGTGATTGGAAACACCATATATTTT. The chain joins TRBV6-5 to TRBJ1-3; TRBD1 agrees at 8 bases. With V trimmed by 0 bases and J by 3 bases, 4 bases remained unmatched. The CDR3 spans 16 residues. Germline values: CDR1 MNHEY, CDR2 SVGAGI.

This clone was seen a handful of times. The V and J genes are TRBV28 and TRBJ2-7; 8 nucleotides line up with TRBD1. The J segment lost 2 bases and the V segment lost 8 bases, leaving 11 bases of the junction unmatched. The CDR3 contains 15 residues. CDR1 and CDR2 (germline): MDHEN, SYDVKM. CDR3 protein: CASESAGTGTYEQYF. The CDR3 DNA is TGTGCCAGCGAATCTGCCGGGACAGGCACCTACGAGCAGTACTTC. Full variable domain (remainder filled in from reference TRBV28 and TRBJ2-7): DVKVTQSSRYLVKRTGEKVFLECVQDMDHENMFWYRQDPGLGLRLIYFSYDVKMKEKGDIPEGYSVSREKKERFSLILESASTNQTSMYLCASESAGTGTYEQYFGPGTRLTVT.

The chain carries TRBV6-5 and TRBJ1-3; D may be TRBD1 (6 bases). In germline, CDR1 is MNHEY, CDR2 SVGAGI. The CDR3 loop spans 15 amino acids. Trimming took off 8 bases at V and 1 base at J, with 15 bases between the two ends. The CDR3 DNA reads as TGTGCCAGCGTGGACAGTCCCGCGTCTGGAAACACCATATATTTT. Protein sequence: CASVDSPASGNTIYF.

The gene calls are TRBV28 and TRBJ2-1; 10 positions match TRBD1. The V gene end was trimmed by 7 bases and the J gene end by 7 bases; junction bases not matched to a gene: 7. The CDR3 extends over 14 amino acids. Looked up from germline, CDR1 is MDHEN and CDR2 is SYDVKM. CDR3 region: CASTSDRGRNEQFF. CDR3 sequence (DNA): TGTGCCAGCACCTCAGACAGGGGGCGTAATGAGCAGTTCTTC.

V usage is TRBV2 and J usage is TRBJ1-1; 7 positions agree with TRBD1. J lost 3 bases, V lost 2 bases, and 0 bases had no gene match. This CDR3 spans 13 amino acids. Germline CDR1 and CDR2: SNHLY and FYNNEI. The CDR3 coding sequence is TGTGCCAGCAGTGAACAGGGGGACACTGAAGCTTTCTTT. It yields the protein CASSEQGDTEAFF.

V gene TRBV19 combines with J gene TRBJ2-7; 9 bases agree with TRBD1. Trimming took 7 bases from V and 2 from J; bases not matched to a gene: 12. CDR3 length: 16 residues. The germline CDR1 and CDR2 sequences are LNHDA and SQIVND (reference sequence). CDR3 residues: CASTSPGQGVPYEQYF. CDR3 sequence (DNA): TGTGCCAGTACTTCCCCGGGACAGGGAGTACCCTACGAGCAGTACTTC.

This sequence joins TRBV7-2 and TRBJ2-7, with 9 bases identical to TRBD1. V dropped 5 bases and J dropped 6; count of bases not matched to a gene: 5. Germline CDR1 and CDR2: SGHTA and FQGNSA. The CDR3 runs to 13 residues. The CDR3 sequence is CASSPRTGAEQYF. CDR3 nucleotides: TGTGCCAGCAGCCCAAGGACAGGGGCCGAGCAGTACTTC.

V is TRBV25-1 and J is TRBJ1-1, with D maybe TRBD1 (5 bases). Per germline, CDR1 MGHDK and CDR2 SYGVNS. The length of the CDR3 is 13 residues. The V end was cut by 5 bases, the J end by 1 base, with 8 bases between. CDR3 DNA sequence: TGTGCCAGCAGTAGCCAGGGGAACACTGAAGCTTTCTTT. Translating it yields CASSSQGNTEAFF.

This clone was seen a single time. The chain couples TRBV6-2 or TRBV6-3 to TRBJ1-5; D not resolved. Trimming left V 2 bases short and J 4 bases short, with 9 bases between. The length of the CDR3 is 14 residues. Germline CDR1 MNHEY, CDR2 SVGEGT. DNA of the CDR3: TGTGCCAGCAGTTACAGCACTCCGAATCAGCCCCAGCATTTT. Its protein is CASSYSTPNQPQHF.

The chain employs TRBV6-5 and TRBJ1-2; 9 bases map to TRBD1. This CDR3 is 14 amino acids long. After removal of 4 bases from V and 8 bases from J, the junction contained 8 bases not matched to a gene. CDR1 and CDR2 (germline): MNHEY, SVGAGI. The CDR3: CASSSRTGEGGYTF. The CDR3 DNA is TGTGCCAGCAGTTCTCGGACAGGGGAGGGCGGCTACACCTTC.

This chain uses TRBV2 with TRBJ2-7; perhaps TRBD2 as D (6 bases). CDR1 is SNHLY, CDR2 FYNNEI, per germline. The CDR3 is made up of 14 amino acids. Between the trimmed V and J ends, which lost 1 base and 0 bases, there was a span of 7 bases. The CDR3 DNA reads as TGTGCCAGCAGTGAAGGGACTATCTCCTACGAGCAGTACTTC. Encoded protein: CASSEGTISYEQYF.

J is TRBJ2-1 and V is TRBV7-9; the D gene is possibly TRBD2 (6 bases). The germline CDR1 and CDR2 sequences are SEHNR and FQNEAQ (reference sequence). Deletions cut 4 bases from V and 8 bases from J, with 12 bases between. CDR3 length: 13 residues. The chain's CDR3 is CASSSYGTDEQFF. The CDR3 DNA reads TGTGCCAGCAGCTCCTACGGGACTGATGAGCAGTTCTTC.

V and J are TRBV29-1 and TRBJ2-1; D is ambiguous. Germline assignment: CDR1 SQVTM and CDR2 ANQGSEA. The CDR3 sequence is 13 residues long. The V and J ends lost 6 bases and 4 bases respectively, with 13 bases between them. CDR3 DNA sequence: TGCAGCGTCGGCCGGAGCGCTTACAATGAGCAGTTCTTC. Amino acids: CSVGRSAYNEQFF.

V gene TRBV19 combines with J gene TRBJ1-2; D is perhaps TRBD1 (5 bases). With 5 bases removed from V and 4 bases from J, the gap between germline ends came to 14 bases. The CDR3 is 14 residues long. Germline V gene sequence: CDR1 LNHDA, CDR2 SQIVND (reference sequence). This CDR3 reads CASSFRAAAYGYTF. The CDR3, as DNA: TGTGCCAGTAGTTTCAGGGCGGCGGCCTATGGCTACACCTTC.

This chain uses TRBV28 with TRBJ2-7; D possibly corresponds to TRBD1 (5 bases). Trimming took 2 bases from V and 5 from J, leaving 7 bases between them. The CDR3 is made up of 12 amino acids. The germline V gene encodes CDR1 MDHEN and CDR2 SYDVKM. The CDR3 DNA reads as TGTGCCAGCAGTTTAGCAGGGAACGAGCAGTACTTC. Protein sequence: CASSLAGNEQYF.

The chain carries TRBV5-4 and TRBJ2-1, with TRBD2 matching over 10 bases. In germline, CDR1 is SGHNT, CDR2 YYREEE (reference sequence). V was clipped by 3 bases and J by 6 bases; unmatched bases: 12. The CDR3 is 17 residues long. The CDR3 DNA reads TGTGCCAGCAGCTGGCCTAGCGGGAGCTCTACAAGCAATGAGCAGTTCTTC. Amino acid sequence: CASSWPSGSSTSNEQFF.

J is TRBJ2-5 and V is TRBV7-3, with D possibly TRBD1 on 5 matching bases. Germline loops: CDR1 SGHTA, CDR2 FQGTGA. Trimming cost V 5 bases and J 4 bases, with 14 bases left between them. This CDR3 region has 14 residues. The CDR3, as DNA: TGTGCCAGCAGCCTGGACCAGGGTACAGAGACCCAGTACTTC. Amino acids: CASSLDQGTETQYF.

The J gene is TRBJ2-5, the V gene TRBV29-1, with TRBD1 matching over 7 bases. The V gene's germline CDR1 is SQVTM and CDR2 ANQGSEA. CDR3 length equals 12 residues. The J segment lost 5 bases and the V segment lost 7 bases, leaving 7 bases of the junction unmatched. In DNA, the CDR3 is TGCAGCGCTCTGACAGGGCGTGAGACCCAGTACTTC. It codes for CSALTGRETQYF. Based on the CDR3 plus reference TRBV29-1 and TRBJ2-5, the full variable domain is SAVISQKPSRDICQRGTSLTIQCQVDSQVTMMFWYRQQPGQSLTLIATANQGSEATYESGFVIDKFPISRPNLTFSTLTVSNMSPEDSSIYLCSALTGRETQYFGPGTRLLVL.

CDR3 nucleotide sequence: TGTGCCAGTAGTGGCTGGGGGACTAGCGCAACCTACGAGCAGTACTTC. As protein: CASSGWGTSATYEQYF. The chain combines TRBV19 with TRBJ2-7; 10 nucleotides agree with TRBD2. V gave up 5 bases and J gave up 2 bases; unmatched junction bases: 9. Germline loops: CDR1 LNHDA, CDR2 SQIVND (reference sequence). This CDR3 spans 16 amino acids.

V usage is TRBV9 and J usage is TRBJ2-1; 7 bases map to TRBD2. The germline V gene encodes CDR1 SGDLS and CDR2 YYNGEE. This CDR3 has 16 residues. V trimming: 4 bases; J trimming: 3 bases; junction bases outside the gene matches: 10. This chain's CDR3 is CASSPRLATGYNEQFF. DNA for the CDR3: TGTGCCAGCAGCCCCCGACTAGCAACCGGCTACAATGAGCAGTTCTTC.

CDR3 loop: CASSQVSGTGGIYEQYF. CDR3 nucleotides: TGTGCCAGCAGCCAAGTTTCCGGGACAGGGGGAATCTACGAGCAGTACTTC. J is TRBJ2-7 and V is TRBV3-1 (or the pseudogene TRBV3-2); 11 bases map to TRBD1. V shed 1 base, J shed 3 bases, and the junction held 8 bases outside the gene matches. The V gene's germline CDR1 is LGHDT and CDR2 YNNKEL (reference sequence). The CDR3 covers 17 residues.

The V and J genes are TRBV5-1 and TRBJ2-7; tentatively, D is TRBD1 (5 bases). CDR1 is SGHRS and CDR2 is YFSETQ in the germline V gene. The CDR3 has 13 residues. With 3 bases removed from V and 4 bases from J, the gap between germline ends came to 11 bases. This chain's CDR3 is CASSYTDRYEQYF. CDR3 sequence (DNA): TGCGCCAGCAGCTATACTGACAGATACGAGCAGTACTTC.

A few counts support this clone. The J gene is TRBJ2-1, the V gene TRBV4-2; TRBD2 aligns across 11 bases. The CDR3 has 15 amino acids. The germline V gene has CDR1 LGHNA and CDR2 YNFKEQ. The trim removed 4 bases at V and 9 bases at J, leaving 8 bases unmatched. CDR3 nucleotides: TGTGCCAGCAGCCGAATAGCGGGGGGGCTCGGTGAGCAGTTCTTC. Protein sequence: CASSRIAGGLGEQFF.

This clone was observed many times. The chain combines TRBV2 with TRBJ1-2; 7 bases map to TRBD1. The CDR3 totals 12 residues. Germline V gene data show CDR1 as SNHLY and CDR2 as FYNNEI. The V gene end was trimmed by 9 bases and the J gene end by 3 bases; junction bases not matched to a gene: 4. This chain's CDR3 is CASTQGDYGYTF. DNA for the CDR3: TGTGCCAGTACCCAGGGGGACTATGGCTACACCTTC.

The rearrangement uses TRBV4-1 and TRBJ2-1; TRBD1 aligns across 11 bases. V gave up 1 base and J gave up 5 bases; unmatched junction bases: 4. CDR3 size: 16 residues. Germline V lookup: CDR1 MGHRA, CDR2 YSYEKL. The CDR3 protein is CASSQGTGGLDNEQFF. DNA of the CDR3: TGCGCCAGCAGCCAAGGGACAGGGGGCTTGGACAATGAGCAGTTCTTC.